Here is one TCR beta chain with its context. Its antigen remains unknown. These data originate in a study of cytomegalovirus exposure and HLA in healthy donors. Use of 60 Vbeta and 13 Jbeta primers characterized the PCR. Measured with immunoSEQ multiplex PCR; TCRdb has only the in-frame clones, and not every one. The sample has 100,000 to 120,000 clones, more than 65% seen once. Overall study findings and caveats: The majority of CMV-associated TCR beta chains were reported as apparently HLA-restricted in a later analysis. Later on, an analysis showed TCR association rates differing by HLA locus, with DRB1 the most and HLA-C the fewest.

The clonotype originates from a man aged 25 to 40 in good health and CMV-seropositive. Material: PBMCs.

CDR3 bases: TGTGCCAGCAAGAAGGGAGGGACGAACACCGGGGAGCTGTTTTTT. Translation: CASKKGGTNTGELFF. The genes are TRBV6-5 and TRBJ2-2; TRBD2 aligns across 7 bases. V lost 7 bases to trimming and J lost 0 bases; unmatched junction nucleotides: 5. Germline values: CDR1 MNHEY, CDR2 SVGAGI. CDR3 length: 15 residues.